This T cell receptor (beta chain) came from a study of siplizumab effects on memory and regulatory T cells. Roughly 94,000 TCR templates were assayed per sample. Produced via immunoSEQ multiplex PCR; TCRdb's table is partial and in-frame only. Among about 82,000 clones listed, approximately 90% were seen once. Study-level points and caveats: There were only a minor fraction of alloreactive clones that mapped to unstimulated subsets. The naive T cell population seemed more diverse than memory cells and seemed a major contributor to the alloresponse.

Germline assignment: CDR1 ENHRY and CDR2 SYGVKD. CDR3 length: 12 residues. Trimming cost V 4 bases and J 2 bases, with 4 bases left between them. Worth noting for this clone: The antigen is undetermined.

The material sequenced was Tregs sorted from blood. This receptor was obtained from a human donor in good health. The chain is built from TRBV10-3 and TRBJ2-3; D ambiguous. The CDR3 region is CAISGNTDTQYF. DNA of the CDR3: TGTGCCATCAGTGGGAACACAGATACGCAGTATTTT.